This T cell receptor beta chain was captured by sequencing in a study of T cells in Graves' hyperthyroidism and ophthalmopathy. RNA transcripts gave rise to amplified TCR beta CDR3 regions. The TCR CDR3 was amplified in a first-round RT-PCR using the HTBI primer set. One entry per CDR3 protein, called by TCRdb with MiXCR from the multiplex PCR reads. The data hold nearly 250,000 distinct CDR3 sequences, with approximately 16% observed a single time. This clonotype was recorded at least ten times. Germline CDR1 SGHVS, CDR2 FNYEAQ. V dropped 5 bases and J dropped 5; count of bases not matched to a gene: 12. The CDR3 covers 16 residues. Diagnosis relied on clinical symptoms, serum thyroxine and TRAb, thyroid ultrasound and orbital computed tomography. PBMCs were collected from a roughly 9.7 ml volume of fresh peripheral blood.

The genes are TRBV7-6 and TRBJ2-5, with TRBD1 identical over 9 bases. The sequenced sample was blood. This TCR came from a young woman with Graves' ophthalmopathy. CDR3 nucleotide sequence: TGTGCCAGCAGCCGGAGGGCGGGACAGGGAGGCGAGACCCAGTACTTC. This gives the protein CASSRRAGQGGETQYF.